This TCR beta chain was recovered during a study of T cell repertoires in cytomegalovirus infection (dated by TCRdb to the late 2010s). In the study overall: Donor HLA type was relevant to the analysis, as public TCR beta signatures indicated carriage of CMV infection together with the matching HLA type.

A word on this clonotype: It lacks a known antigen. Per-nucleotide qualities are absent, and no much larger clonotype sits a single base away.

The data were produced on an Illumina HiSeq 1500. TCRdb ran its own pipeline on the public reads, namely fastp trimming at Q25 and MiXCR clone calling, and kept in-frame beta chains. Duplicate CDR3 protein sequences are folded into a single record with the most common DNA and genes. This sample lists 680,000 or so distinct CDR3 sequences; less than 40% were detected once. The ten largest clones represent 2.8% of the sample. The full study reports these points: The ex vivo response was dominated by HLA-C-restricted CMV-specific TCR beta clonotypes, which also provided the single most frequent clonotype in two of eight donors. Carriers of CMV infection plus the relevant HLA type were discriminated by the cumulative frequency of public TCR beta family members in the study cohort and in an independent approximately 360-donor cohort.

The junction shows trimming of 0 bases on V and 1 base on J, plus 13 bases between the germline ends. The germline V gene yields MNHEY for CDR1 and SVGAGI for CDR2. Reading from cysteine to phenylalanine, the CDR3 counts 17 amino acids. Of the read, only the CDR3 DNA is kept; its 51 bases are in frame from base 1. The sequence joins TRBV6-5 to TRBJ2-4; the D call is possibly TRBD1 or TRBD2, each sharing 5 bases. Specimen: PBMCs. The clonotype comes from a human donor in good health (CMV status not recorded). Some clones in this sample may be carry-over from other donors' samples. The CDR3 sequence is CASSYSSIRDAKNIQYF. The DNA reads TGTGCCAGCAGTTACTCGAGTATCAGGGACGCCAAAAACATTCAGTACTTC.